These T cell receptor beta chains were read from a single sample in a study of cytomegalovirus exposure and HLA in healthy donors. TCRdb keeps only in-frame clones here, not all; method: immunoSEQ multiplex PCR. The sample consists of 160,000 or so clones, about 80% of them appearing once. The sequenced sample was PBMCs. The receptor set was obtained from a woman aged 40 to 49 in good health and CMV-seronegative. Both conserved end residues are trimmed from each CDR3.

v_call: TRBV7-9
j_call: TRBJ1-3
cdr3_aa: ASSPGTALNTIY

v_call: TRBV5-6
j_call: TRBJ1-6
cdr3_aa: ASSRMTGNSPLH

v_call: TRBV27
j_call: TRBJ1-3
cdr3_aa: ASSAQGAPGNTIY

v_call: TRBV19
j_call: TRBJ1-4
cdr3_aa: ASSSRGRGSEKLF

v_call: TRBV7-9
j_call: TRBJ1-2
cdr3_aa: ASKGANYGYT

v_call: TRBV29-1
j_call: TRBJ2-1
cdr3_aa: SAGMRSALEQF

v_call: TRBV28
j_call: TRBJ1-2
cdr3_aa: ASSPHREGYGYT

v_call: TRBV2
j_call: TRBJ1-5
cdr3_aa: ASRRTGNQPQH

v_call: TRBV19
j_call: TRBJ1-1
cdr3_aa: ASSMGAEAF

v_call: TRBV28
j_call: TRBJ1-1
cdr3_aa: ASSLTENTEAF

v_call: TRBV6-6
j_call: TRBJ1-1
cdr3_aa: ASRDSAMNTEAF

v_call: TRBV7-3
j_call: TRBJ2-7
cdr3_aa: ASSPQGDRVRGRLY

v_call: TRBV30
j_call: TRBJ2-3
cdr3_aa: AWSVGTGKRTDTQY

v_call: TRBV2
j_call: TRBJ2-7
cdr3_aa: ASAFQGPYEQY

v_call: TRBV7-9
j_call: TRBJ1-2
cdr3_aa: ASSPSGQNGYT

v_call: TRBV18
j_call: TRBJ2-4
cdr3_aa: ASSPPAGGADSLAKNIQY

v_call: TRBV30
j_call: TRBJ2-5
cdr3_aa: AWSVHQETQY

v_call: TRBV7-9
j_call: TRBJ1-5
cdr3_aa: ASSSDITHQPQH

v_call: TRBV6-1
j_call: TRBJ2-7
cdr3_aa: ASSETSASGPHEQY

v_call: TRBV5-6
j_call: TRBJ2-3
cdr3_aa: ASSMGQGWDTQY

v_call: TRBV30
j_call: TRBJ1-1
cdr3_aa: AWSVGKRPPSRAF

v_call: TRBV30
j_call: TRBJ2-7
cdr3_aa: AWSSGRGYEQY

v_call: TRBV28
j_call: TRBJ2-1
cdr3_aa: ASSASRAGWSYEQF

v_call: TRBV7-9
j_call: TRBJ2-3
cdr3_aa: ASSSRDRELDTQY

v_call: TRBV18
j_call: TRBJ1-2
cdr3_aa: ASSPEGEGYGYT

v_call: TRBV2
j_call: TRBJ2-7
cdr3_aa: ASSEVPGQGVNEQY

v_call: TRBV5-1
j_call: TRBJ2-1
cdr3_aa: ASSLGGQSYNEQF

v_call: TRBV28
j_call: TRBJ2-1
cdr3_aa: ASSFSTGGNEQF

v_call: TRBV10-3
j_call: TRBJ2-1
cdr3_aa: AISPGMDRYNEQF

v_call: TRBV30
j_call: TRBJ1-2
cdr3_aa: AWTAGGAFGYT

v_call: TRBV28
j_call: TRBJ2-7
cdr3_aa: ASSARSPLPYEQY

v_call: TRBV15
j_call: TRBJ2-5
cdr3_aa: ATSRDSLETQY